Each of the 6 T cell receptor beta chains below was sequenced from the same sample in a study of T cell responses to AZD1222 COVID-19 vaccine. TCRdb's copy holds only in-frame clones and misses some; the assay was immunoSEQ multiplex PCR. Of more than 150,000 clones listed, roughly 92% were seen once; the top ten hold about 9.4%. The specimen comprised peripheral blood, sampled on day 0 of AZD1222 vaccination. The receptors were sampled from an adult in good health.

This chain uses TRBV4-1 with TRBJ1-1, with 7 bases identical to TRBD1. The V gene's germline CDR1 is MGHRA and CDR2 YSYEKL. This CDR3 has 13 amino acids. Trimming cost V 2 bases and J 3 bases; bases outside gene matches: 0. The CDR3 protein is CASSQTGDTEAFF. The CDR3 DNA sequence: TGCGCCAGCAGCCAAACAGGGGACACTGAAGCTTTCTTT.

This clone has only one observation. The CDR3 here is CASSQTGLGNEQFF. CDR3 in DNA: TGTGCCAGCAGCCAAACAGGACTCGGGAATGAGCAGTTCTTC. The rearrangement joins TRBV6-2 or TRBV6-3 to TRBJ2-1, with D perhaps TRBD1 or TRBD2 (5 bases each). The CDR3 sequence is 14 residues long. The V gene's germline CDR1 is MNHEY and CDR2 SVGEGT. Trimming took 6 bases from V and 7 from J, leaving 16 bases between them.

This sequence joins TRBV28 and TRBJ1-1, with no clear D. Germline CDR1 is MDHEN and CDR2 is SYDVKM. The CDR3 length is 16 residues. Trimming removed 6 bases from V and 0 bases from J, with 17 bases in between. The CDR3 DNA follows: TGTGCCAGCAGCCTCAACCCCCTCAGGTTGAACACTGAAGCTTTCTTT. It is translated as CASSLNPLRLNTEAFF.

The V and J genes are TRBV10-1 and TRBJ2-7; perhaps TRBD2 as D (6 bases). Germline values: CDR1 WNHNN, CDR2 SYGVQD (reference sequence). The CDR3 spans 14 residues. Trimming took off 4 bases at V and 7 bases at J, with 17 bases between the two ends. The CDR3 DNA reads TGCGCCAGCAGTGGCCGGGGAGGCTCGGGGGAGCAGTACTTC. Amino acid sequence: CASSGRGGSGEQYF.

The chain couples TRBV6-5 to TRBJ2-3; D gene unclear. Germline V gene lookup returns CDR1 MNHEY and CDR2 SVGAGI. The CDR3 is made up of 11 amino acids. V lost 6 bases, J lost 3 bases, and 4 bases lay in between. DNA of the CDR3: TGTGCCAGCAGCCTAACAGATACGCAGTATTTT. It translates to CASSLTDTQYF.

This rearrangement joins TRBV4-1 to TRBJ1-1; D remains ambiguous. V lost 1 base to trimming and J lost 4 bases, with 16 bases between them. CDR3 size: 16 residues. Germline CDR1 and CDR2: MGHRA and YSYEKL. CDR3 residues: CASSQGLPGVVTEAFF. Here the CDR3 DNA reads TGCGCCAGCAGCCAAGGATTACCTGGAGTGGTCACTGAAGCTTTCTTT.